This T cell receptor beta chain appears in the sequencing data of a study of Ad26.COV2.S vaccination and SARS-CoV-2 variants. The study's findings and limits: Non-spike TCR breadth did not differ much between vaccine and placebo recipients. The TCR-based breadth and depth measures might underestimate overall T cell responses.

The CDR3 is 14 amino acids. J lost 3 bases, V lost 2 bases, and 3 bases had no gene match. CDR1 and CDR2 (germline): SGHNT, YYREEE (reference sequence). Sequencing was performed with immunoSEQ multiplex PCR; in TCRdb, only in-frame clones are kept and a portion is missing. The sample holds roughly 100,000 clones, 80% seen once. This clone has just a few counts. What it binds is unknown. The J gene is TRBJ2-3, the V gene TRBV5-4; the match to TRBD2 covers 7 bases. Sequences were derived from peripheral blood, sampled after recovery from COVID-19. This receptor was identified in a human donor who had recovered from COVID-19. CDR3 amino acids: CASSFSGGTDTQYF. The CDR3 nucleotides read TGTGCCAGCAGCTTCTCGGGGGGTACAGATACGCAGTATTTT.